The clone carrying this T cell receptor (beta chain) has just a few counts. Its antigen is undetermined. This record comes from a study of pediatric ulcerative colitis. Study observations and caveats: No controls had the two rectal clonotypes shared by ulcerative colitis patients. Ulcerative colitis patients shared more blood-rectal clones than controls.

Germline CDR1 reads MNHEY; CDR2 reads SMNVEV (reference sequence). Unmatched junction bases numbered 9, after V lost 5 bases and J lost 7 bases. The CDR3 is 15 amino acids. The method was immunoSEQ multiplex PCR; TCRdb's version includes in-frame clones alone and lacks a portion of them. The sample shows 59,000 or so clones, 70% to 80% of them seen only once. The source is a boy aged 5-17 years with moderate ulcerative colitis. This sequence joins TRBV27 and TRBJ1-2; 11 positions match TRBD1. Sequenced material: blood. The CDR3, as DNA: TGTGCCAGCAGTATCTCCGGGACAGGGGGAATTGGCTACACCTTC. It is translated as CASSISGTGGIGYTF.